These 2 T cell receptor beta chains were sequenced from one sample in a study of neurological immune-mediated disorders. Noted time point: longitudinal time-point 2. TCRdb fed the 5' RACE reads into MiXCR, producing one record per CDR3 protein. The repertoire holds 57,000 or so distinct CDR3 sequences, more than 9.5% seen once, with around an eighth in the top ten. Sequenced: PBMCs. Receptor source: a man aged 25-40 years in good health.

This clonotype was found many times. V usage is TRBV7-9 and J usage is TRBJ1-1; the D gene is possibly TRBD1 (6 bases). This CDR3 spans 14 amino acids. Germline-derived CDR1 and CDR2 are SEHNR and FQNEAQ (reference sequence). Trimming removed 2 bases from V and 2 bases from J, with 9 bases in between. The CDR3 DNA is TGTGCCAGCAGCTTACGGGGGGCAAACACTGAAGCTTTCTTT. This encodes CASSLRGANTEAFF.

This clonotype was detected ten times or more. V gene TRBV5-1 combines with J gene TRBJ1-1, with 7 positions matching TRBD1. This CDR3 spans 15 amino acids. Per the germline V gene, CDR1 is SGHRS and CDR2 is YFSETQ. V was clipped by 4 bases and J by 4 bases; unmatched bases: 10. The CDR3 DNA reads TGCGCCAGCAGCATCCACCAGGGGGTGGGCACTGAAGCTTTCTTT. It specifies CASSIHQGVGTEAFF.